This T cell receptor (beta chain) was observed in a study of control samples from healthy donors and cancer patients. Germline CDR1 is SNHLY and CDR2 is FYNNEI. The CDR3 extends over 14 amino acids. V shed 8 bases and J 4 bases; nucleotides not matched to a gene: 6. Libraries were prepared by immunoSEQ multiplex PCR; TCRdb keeps only in-frame clonotypes and omits some of them. The table shows 100,000 or so clones, with 83% occurring only once. The source is a woman in her fifties or sixties in good health. Sequenced sample: blood. This chain joins TRBV2 and TRBJ2-7, with 12 nucleotides matching TRBD1. This CDR3 reads CASGDRGLEYEQYF. The CDR3 nucleotides read TGTGCCAGCGGGGACAGGGGGCTTGAGTACGAGCAGTACTTC.